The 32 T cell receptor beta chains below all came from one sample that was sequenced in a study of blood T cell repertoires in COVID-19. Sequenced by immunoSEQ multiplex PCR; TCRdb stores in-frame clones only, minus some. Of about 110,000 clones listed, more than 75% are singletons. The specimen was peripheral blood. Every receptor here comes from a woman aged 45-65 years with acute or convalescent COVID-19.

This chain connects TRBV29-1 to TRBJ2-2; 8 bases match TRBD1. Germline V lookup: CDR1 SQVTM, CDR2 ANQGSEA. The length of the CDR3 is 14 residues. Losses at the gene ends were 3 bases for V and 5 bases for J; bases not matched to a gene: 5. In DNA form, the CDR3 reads TGCAGCGTTGACGGACAGGGAAATACCGGGGAGCTGTTTTTT. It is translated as CSVDGQGNTGELFF.

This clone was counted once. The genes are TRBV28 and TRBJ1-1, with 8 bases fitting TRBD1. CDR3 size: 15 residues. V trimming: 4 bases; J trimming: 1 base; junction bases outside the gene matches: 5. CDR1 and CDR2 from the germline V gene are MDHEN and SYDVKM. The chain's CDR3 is CASSSPGTGNTEAFF. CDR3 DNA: TGTGCCAGCAGTTCCCCCGGGACAGGGAACACTGAAGCTTTCTTT.

As DNA, the CDR3 is TGCGCCAGCAGTGAGATAGTCCCTCCCTACGAGCAGTACTTC. It specifies CASSEIVPPYEQYF. The chain couples TRBV10-2 to TRBJ2-7; D gene uncertain. Germline V CDR1 and CDR2: WSHSY, SAAADI. This CDR3 has 14 amino acids. Between the trimmed V and J ends, which lost 2 bases and 2 bases, there was a span of 10 bases.

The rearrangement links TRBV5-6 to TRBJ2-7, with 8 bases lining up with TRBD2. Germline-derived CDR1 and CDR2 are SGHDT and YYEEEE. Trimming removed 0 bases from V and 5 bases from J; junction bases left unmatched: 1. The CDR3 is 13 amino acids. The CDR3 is CASSLGTSNEQYF. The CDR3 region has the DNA TGTGCCAGCAGCTTGGGGACTAGCAACGAGCAGTACTTC.

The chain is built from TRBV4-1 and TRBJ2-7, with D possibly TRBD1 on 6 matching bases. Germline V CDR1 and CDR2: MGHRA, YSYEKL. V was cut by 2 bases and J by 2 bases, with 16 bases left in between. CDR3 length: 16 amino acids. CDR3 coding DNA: TGCGCCAGCAGCCAAAATCAGGGGATCCCAACCTACGAGCAGTACTTC. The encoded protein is CASSQNQGIPTYEQYF.

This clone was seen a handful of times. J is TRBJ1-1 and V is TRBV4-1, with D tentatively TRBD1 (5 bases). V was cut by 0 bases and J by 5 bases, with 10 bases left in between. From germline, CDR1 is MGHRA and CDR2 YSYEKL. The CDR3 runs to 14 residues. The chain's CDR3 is CASSQDQGWTEAFF. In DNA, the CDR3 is TGCGCCAGCAGCCAAGATCAGGGTTGGACTGAAGCTTTCTTT.

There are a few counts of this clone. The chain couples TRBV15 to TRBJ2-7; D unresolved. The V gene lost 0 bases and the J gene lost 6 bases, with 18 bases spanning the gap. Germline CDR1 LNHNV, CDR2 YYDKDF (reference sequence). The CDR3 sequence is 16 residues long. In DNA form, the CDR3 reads TGTGCCACCAGCAGAGAACTTGGGCCAACAACCCGCGAGCAGTACTTC. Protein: CATSRELGPTTREQYF.

The CDR3 spells CASSQASTGGYEQYF. CDR3 DNA sequence: TGTGCCAGCAGCCAAGCTTCGACAGGGGGATACGAGCAGTACTTC. The rearrangement uses TRBV3-1 (or the pseudogene TRBV3-2) and TRBJ2-7; TRBD1 matches at 9 bases. In germline, CDR1 is LGHDT, CDR2 YNNKEL (reference sequence). The CDR3 is made up of 15 amino acids. V was pared by 1 base and J by 4 bases, with 5 bases of the junction left unmatched.

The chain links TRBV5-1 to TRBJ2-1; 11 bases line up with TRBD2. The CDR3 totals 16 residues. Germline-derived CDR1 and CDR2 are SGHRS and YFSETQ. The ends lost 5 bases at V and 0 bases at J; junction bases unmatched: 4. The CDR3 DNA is TGCGCCAGCAGGATTACTAGCGGGAGCTCCTACAATGAGCAGTTCTTC. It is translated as CASRITSGSSYNEQFF.

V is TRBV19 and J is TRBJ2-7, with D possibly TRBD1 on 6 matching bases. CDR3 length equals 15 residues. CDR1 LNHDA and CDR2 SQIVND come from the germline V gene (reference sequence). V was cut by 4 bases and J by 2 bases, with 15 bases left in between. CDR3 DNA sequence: TGTGCCAGTAGTACTACTACAGGGTATCCCTACGAGCAGTACTTC. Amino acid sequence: CASSTTTGYPYEQYF.

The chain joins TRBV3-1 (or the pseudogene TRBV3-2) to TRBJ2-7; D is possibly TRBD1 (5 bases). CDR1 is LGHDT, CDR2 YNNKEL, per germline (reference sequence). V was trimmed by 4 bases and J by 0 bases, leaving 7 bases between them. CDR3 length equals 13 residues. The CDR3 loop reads CASSRQSSYEQYF. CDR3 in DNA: TGTGCCAGCAGCCGACAGTCCTCCTACGAGCAGTACTTC.

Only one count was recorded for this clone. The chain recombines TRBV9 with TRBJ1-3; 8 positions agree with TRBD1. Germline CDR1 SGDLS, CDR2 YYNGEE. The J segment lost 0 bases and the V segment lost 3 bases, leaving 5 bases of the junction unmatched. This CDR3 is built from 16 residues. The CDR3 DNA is TGTGCCAGCAGCGCCAGACAGGGGATCTCTGGAAACACCATATATTTT. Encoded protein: CASSARQGISGNTIYF.

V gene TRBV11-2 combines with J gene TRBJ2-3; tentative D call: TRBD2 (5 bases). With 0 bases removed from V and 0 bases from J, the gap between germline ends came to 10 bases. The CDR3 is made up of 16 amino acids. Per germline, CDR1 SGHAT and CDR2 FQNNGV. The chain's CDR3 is CASSLEPSQSTDTQYF. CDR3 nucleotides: TGTGCCAGCAGCTTAGAGCCTAGCCAGAGCACAGATACGCAGTATTTT. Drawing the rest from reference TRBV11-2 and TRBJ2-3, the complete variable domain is EAGVAQSPRYKIIEKRQSVAFWCNPISGHATLYWYQQILGQGPKLLIQFQNNGVVDDSQLPKDRFSAERLKGVDSTLKIQPAKLEDSAVYLCASSLEPSQSTDTQYFGPGTRLTVL.

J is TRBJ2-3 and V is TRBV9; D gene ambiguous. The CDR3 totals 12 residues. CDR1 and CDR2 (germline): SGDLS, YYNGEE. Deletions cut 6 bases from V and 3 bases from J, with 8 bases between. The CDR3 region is CASTPGTDTQYF. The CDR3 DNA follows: TGTGCCAGCACCCCCGGGACAGATACGCAGTATTTT.

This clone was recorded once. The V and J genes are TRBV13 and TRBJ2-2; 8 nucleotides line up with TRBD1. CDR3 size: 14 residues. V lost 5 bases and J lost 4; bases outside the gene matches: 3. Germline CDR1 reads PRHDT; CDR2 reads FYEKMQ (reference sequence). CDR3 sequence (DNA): TGTGCCAGCAGCATCACAGGGGGCACCGGGGAGCTGTTTTTT. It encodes CASSITGGTGELFF.

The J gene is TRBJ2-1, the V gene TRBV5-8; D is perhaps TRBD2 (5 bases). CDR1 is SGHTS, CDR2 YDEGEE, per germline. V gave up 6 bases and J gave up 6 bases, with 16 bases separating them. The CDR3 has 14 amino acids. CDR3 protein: CASTRVRTGNEQFF. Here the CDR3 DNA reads TGTGCCAGCACGAGAGTGAGGACTGGCAATGAGCAGTTCTTC.

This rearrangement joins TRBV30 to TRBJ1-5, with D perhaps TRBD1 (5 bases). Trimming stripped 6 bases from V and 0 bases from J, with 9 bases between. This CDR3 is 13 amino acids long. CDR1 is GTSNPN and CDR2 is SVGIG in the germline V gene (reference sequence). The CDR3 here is CACQGYSNQPQHF. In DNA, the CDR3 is TGTGCCTGTCAGGGTTATAGCAATCAGCCCCAGCATTTT.

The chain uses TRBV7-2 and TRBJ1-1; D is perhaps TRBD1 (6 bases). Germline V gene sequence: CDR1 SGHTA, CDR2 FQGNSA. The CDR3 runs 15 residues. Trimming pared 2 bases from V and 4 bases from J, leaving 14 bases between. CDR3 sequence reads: CASSLKGGGFTEAFF. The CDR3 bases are TGTGCCAGCAGCTTAAAGGGGGGGGGCTTCACTGAAGCTTTCTTT.

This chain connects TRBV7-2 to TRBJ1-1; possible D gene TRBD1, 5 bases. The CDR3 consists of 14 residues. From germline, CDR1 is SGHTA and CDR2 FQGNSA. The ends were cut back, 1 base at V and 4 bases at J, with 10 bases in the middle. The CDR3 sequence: CASSLEAQGTEAFF. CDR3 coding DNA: TGTGCCAGCAGCTTAGAGGCGCAGGGCACTGAAGCTTTCTTT.

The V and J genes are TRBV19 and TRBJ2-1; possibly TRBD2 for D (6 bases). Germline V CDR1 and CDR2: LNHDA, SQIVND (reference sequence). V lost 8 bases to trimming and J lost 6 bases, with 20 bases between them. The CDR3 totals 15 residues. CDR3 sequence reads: CASARGLSQVNEQFF. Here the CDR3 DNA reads TGTGCCAGTGCTCGGGGGTTAAGTCAGGTCAATGAGCAGTTCTTC.

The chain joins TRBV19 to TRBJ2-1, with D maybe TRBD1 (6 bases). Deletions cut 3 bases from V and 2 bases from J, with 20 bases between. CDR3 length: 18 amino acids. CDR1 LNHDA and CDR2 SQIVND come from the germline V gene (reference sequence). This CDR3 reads CASSIRSLRGNTYNEQFF. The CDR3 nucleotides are TGTGCCAGTAGTATTAGGTCCCTCAGGGGAAACACCTACAATGAGCAGTTCTTC.

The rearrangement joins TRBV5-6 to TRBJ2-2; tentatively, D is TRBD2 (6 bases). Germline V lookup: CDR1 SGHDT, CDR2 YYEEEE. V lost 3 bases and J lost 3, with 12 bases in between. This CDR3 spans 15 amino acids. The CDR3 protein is CASSSGLPDTGELFF. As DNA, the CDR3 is TGTGCCAGCAGCTCGGGACTCCCTGACACCGGGGAGCTGTTTTTT.

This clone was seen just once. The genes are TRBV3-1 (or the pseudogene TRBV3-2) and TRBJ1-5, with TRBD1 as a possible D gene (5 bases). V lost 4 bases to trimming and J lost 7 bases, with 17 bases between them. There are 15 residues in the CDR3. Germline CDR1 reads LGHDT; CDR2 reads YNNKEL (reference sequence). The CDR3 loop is CASSPMYGGVQPQHF. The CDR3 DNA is TGTGCCAGCAGCCCAATGTACGGAGGGGTCCAGCCCCAGCATTTT.

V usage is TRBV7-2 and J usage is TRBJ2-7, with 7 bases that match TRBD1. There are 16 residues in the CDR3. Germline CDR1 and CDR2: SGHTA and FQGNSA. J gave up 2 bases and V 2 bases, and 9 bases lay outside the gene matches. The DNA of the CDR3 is TGTGCCAGCAGCTTACCCTCGGGACAGCTAGCCTACGAGCAGTACTTC. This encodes CASSLPSGQLAYEQYF.

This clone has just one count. CDR3 coding DNA: TGTGCCAGCAGCCCCTCGGAAGCGGGGCGAGGGGAGCAGTACTTC. Its protein is CASSPSEAGRGEQYF. This chain connects TRBV3-1 (or the pseudogene TRBV3-2) to TRBJ2-7; TRBD2 matches 7 bases. Looked up from germline, CDR1 is LGHDT and CDR2 is YNNKEL (reference sequence). The CDR3 covers 15 residues. J gave up 7 bases and V 4 bases, and 13 bases lay outside the gene matches.

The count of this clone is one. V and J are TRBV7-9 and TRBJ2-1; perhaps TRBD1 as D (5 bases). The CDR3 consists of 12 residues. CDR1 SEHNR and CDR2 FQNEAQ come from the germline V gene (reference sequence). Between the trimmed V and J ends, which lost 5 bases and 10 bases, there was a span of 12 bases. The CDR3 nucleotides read TGTGCCAGCAGCCAAGGACACGCGGAGCAGTTCTTC. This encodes CASSQGHAEQFF.

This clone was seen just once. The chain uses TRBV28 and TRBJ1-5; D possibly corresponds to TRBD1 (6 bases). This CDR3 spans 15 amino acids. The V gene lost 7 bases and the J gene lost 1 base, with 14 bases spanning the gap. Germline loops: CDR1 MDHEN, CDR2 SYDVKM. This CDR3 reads CASTLGGASNQPQHF. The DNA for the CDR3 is TGTGCCAGCACCTTGGGGGGGGCAAGCAATCAGCCCCAGCATTTT.

Here the CDR3 reads CASSLGDSPSEQFF. The CDR3 nucleotides read TGTGCCAGCAGCTTAGGGGACTCCCCTAGTGAGCAGTTCTTC. The genes are TRBV11-3 and TRBJ2-1, with D possibly TRBD2 on 6 matching bases. This CDR3 comprises 14 residues. The V and J ends lost 1 base and 9 bases respectively, with 13 bases between them. Germline V lookup: CDR1 SGHNT, CDR2 YENEEA.

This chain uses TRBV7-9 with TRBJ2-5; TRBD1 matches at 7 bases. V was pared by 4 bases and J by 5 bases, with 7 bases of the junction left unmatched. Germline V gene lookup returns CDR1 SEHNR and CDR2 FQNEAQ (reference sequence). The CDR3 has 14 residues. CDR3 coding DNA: TGTGCCAGCAGCTCCACAGGGGTCGTCGAGACCCAGTACTTC. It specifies CASSSTGVVETQYF.

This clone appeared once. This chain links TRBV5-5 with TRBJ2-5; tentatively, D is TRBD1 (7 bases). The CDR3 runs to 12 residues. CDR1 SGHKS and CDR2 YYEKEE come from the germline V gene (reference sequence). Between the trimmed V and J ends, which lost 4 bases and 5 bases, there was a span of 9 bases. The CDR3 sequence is CASSPGGETQYF. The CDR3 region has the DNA TGTGCCAGCAGCCCAGGGGGGGAGACCCAGTACTTC.

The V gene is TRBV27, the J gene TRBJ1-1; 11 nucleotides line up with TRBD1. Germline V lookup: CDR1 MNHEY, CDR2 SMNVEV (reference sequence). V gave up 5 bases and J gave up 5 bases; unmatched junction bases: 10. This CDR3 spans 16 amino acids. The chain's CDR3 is CASSHGQGARRTEAFF. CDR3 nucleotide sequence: TGTGCCAGCAGTCATGGACAGGGGGCTCGGAGGACTGAAGCTTTCTTT.

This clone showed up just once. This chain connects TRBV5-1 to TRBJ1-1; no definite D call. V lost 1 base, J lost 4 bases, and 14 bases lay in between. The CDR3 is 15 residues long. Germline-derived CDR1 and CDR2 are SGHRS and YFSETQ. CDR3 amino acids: CASSLSPNVPTEAFF. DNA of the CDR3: TGCGCCAGCAGCTTGAGCCCCAATGTACCCACTGAAGCTTTCTTT.